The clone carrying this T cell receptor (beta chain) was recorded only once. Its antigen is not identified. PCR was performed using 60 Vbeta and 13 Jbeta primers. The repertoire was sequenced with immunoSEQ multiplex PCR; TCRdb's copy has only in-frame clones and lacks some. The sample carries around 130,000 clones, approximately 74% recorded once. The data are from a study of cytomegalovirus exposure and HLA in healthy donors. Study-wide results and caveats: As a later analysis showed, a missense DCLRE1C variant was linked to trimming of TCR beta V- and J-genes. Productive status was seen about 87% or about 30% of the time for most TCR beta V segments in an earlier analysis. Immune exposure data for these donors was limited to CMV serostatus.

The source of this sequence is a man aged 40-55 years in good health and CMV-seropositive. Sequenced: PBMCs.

This CDR3 reads CASSQGTGNYEQYF. The CDR3 nucleotides are TGCGCCAGCAGCCAGGGAACAGGGAATTACGAGCAGTACTTC. V is TRBV4-1 and J is TRBJ2-7; weak D call: TRBD1 (6 bases). The CDR3 runs 14 residues. Germline V gene sequence: CDR1 MGHRA, CDR2 YSYEKL. V was trimmed by 3 bases and J by 4 bases, leaving 13 bases between them.